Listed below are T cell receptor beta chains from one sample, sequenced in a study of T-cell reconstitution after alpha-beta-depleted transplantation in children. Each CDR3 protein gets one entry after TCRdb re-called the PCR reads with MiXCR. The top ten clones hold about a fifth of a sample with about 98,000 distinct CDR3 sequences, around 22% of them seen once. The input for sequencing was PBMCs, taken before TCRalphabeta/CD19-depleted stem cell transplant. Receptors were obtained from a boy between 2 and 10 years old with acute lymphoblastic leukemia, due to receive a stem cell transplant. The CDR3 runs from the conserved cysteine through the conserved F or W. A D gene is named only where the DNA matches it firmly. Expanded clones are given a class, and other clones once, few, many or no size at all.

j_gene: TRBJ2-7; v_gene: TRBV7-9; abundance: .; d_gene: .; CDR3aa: CASSRQDYEQYF; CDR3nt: TGTGCCAGCAGTCGACAGGACTACGAGCAGTACTTC
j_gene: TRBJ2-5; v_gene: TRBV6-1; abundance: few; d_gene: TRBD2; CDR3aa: CASSGLAIETQYF; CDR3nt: TGTGCCAGCAGTGGACTAGCGATCGAGACCCAGTACTTC
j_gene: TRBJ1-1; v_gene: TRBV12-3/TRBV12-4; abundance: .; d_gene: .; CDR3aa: CASSRGGNTEAFF; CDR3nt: TGTGCCAGCAGTCGGGGAGGGAACACTGAAGCTTTCTTT
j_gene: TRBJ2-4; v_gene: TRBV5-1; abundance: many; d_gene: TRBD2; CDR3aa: CASSPGTLAAAPKNIQYF; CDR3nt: TGCGCCAGCAGCCCCGGGACCCTAGCGGCCGCCCCAAAAAACATTCAGTACTTC
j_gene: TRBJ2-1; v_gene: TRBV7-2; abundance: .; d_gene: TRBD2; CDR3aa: CASSVTSGRLNEQFF; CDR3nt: TGTGCCAGCAGCGTGACTAGCGGGAGATTGAATGAGCAGTTCTTC
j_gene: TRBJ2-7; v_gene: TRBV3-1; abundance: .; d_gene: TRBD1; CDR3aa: CASSQTGARGLEQYF; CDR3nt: TGTGCCAGCAGCCAGACAGGGGCCCGGGGGCTCGAGCAGTACTTC
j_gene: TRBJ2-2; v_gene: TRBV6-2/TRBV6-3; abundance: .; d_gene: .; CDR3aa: CASGDRGSTGELFF; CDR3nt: TGTGCCAGCGGAGACAGAGGATCTACCGGGGAGCTGTTTTTT
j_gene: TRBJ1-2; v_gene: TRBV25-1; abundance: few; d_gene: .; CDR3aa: CASSRLGLSGYTF; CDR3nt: TGTGCCAGCAGCCGGTTGGGTCTCTCGGGCTACACCTTC
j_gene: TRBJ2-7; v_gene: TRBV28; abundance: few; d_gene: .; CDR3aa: CASSFLLTYEQYF; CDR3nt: TGTGCCAGCAGTTTTCTACTGACCTACGAGCAGTACTTC
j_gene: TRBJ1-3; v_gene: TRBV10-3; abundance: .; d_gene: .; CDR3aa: CAIRAQGNTGNTIYF; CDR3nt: TGTGCCATCAGGGCCCAGGGAAATACTGGAAACACCATATATTTT
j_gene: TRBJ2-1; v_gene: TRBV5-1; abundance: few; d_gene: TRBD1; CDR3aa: CASRGTAEYEQFF; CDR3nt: TGCGCCAGCAGGGGGACAGCCGAATATGAGCAGTTCTTC
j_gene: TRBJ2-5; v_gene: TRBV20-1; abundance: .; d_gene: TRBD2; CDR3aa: CSARDGRASGVETQYF; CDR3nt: TGCAGTGCTAGAGATGGTAGGGCTAGCGGAGTAGAGACCCAGTACTTC
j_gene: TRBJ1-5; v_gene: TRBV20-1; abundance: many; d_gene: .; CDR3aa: CSAQGSNQPQHF; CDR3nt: TGCAGTGCTCAGGGTAGCAATCAGCCCCAGCATTTT
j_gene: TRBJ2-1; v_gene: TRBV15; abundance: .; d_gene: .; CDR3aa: CATSRDEGARRDEQFF; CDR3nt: TGTGCCACCAGCAGAGATGAGGGGGCCCGGAGGGATGAGCAGTTCTTC
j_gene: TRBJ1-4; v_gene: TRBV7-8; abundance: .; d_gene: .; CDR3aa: CASSPGWGGTNEKLFF; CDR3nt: TGTGCCAGCAGCCCAGGTTGGGGGGGCACTAATGAAAAACTGTTTTTT
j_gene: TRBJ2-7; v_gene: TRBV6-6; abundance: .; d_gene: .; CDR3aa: CASSRNLHEQYF; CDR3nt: TGTGCCAGCAGTAGGAACCTCCACGAGCAGTACTTC
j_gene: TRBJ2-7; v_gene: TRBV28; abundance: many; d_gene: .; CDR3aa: CACRDGLNYEQYF; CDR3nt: TGTGCCTGCCGGGACGGACTGAACTACGAGCAGTACTTC
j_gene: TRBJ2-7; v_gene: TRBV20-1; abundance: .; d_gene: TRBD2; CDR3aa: CSAKGLAEAYSYEQYF; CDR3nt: TGCAGTGCAAAAGGACTAGCGGAGGCGTACTCCTACGAGCAGTACTTC
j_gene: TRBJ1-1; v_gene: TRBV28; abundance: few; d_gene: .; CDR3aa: CASSFTGTFF; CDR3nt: TGTGCCAGCAGTTTTACAGGGACTTTCTTT
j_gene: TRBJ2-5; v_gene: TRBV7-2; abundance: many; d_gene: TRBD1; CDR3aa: CASRANGGQGETQYF; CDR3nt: TGTGCCAGCAGAGCCAACGGCGGACAGGGAGAGACCCAGTACTTC
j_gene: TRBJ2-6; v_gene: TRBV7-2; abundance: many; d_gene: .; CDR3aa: CASSRRAGANVLTF; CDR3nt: TGTGCCAGCAGCCGAAGGGCTGGGGCCAACGTCCTGACTTTC
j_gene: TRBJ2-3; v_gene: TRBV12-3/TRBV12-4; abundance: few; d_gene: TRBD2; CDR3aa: CASSFWGLAEAFSTDTQYF; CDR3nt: TGTGCCAGCAGTTTTTGGGGACTAGCGGAGGCCTTCAGCACAGATACGCAGTATTTT
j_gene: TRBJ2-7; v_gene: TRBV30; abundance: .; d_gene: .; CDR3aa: CAWSIDYKNKQYF; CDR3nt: TGTGCCTGGAGTATAGACTACAAAAACAAGCAGTACTTC
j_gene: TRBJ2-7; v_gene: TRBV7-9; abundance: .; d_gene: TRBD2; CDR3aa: CASSKTGLGTYEQYF; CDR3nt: TGTGCCAGCAGCAAAACGGGACTAGGCACCTACGAGCAGTACTTC
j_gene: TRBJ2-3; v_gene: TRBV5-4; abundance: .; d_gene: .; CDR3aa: CASSLGPTDTQYF; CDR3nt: TGTGCCAGCAGCTTGGGGCCCACAGATACGCAGTATTTT
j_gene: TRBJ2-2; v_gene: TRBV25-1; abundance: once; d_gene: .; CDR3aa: CASSEGTAGELFF; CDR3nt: TGTGCCAGCAGTGAAGGAACAGCCGGGGAGCTGTTTTTT
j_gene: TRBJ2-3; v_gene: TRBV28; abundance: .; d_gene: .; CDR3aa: CASSLFRNTQYF; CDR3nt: TGTGCCAGCAGTCTCTTCCGGAATACGCAGTATTTT
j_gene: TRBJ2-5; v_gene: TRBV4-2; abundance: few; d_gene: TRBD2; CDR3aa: CASSQDGLAAYQETQYF; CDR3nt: TGTGCCAGCAGCCAAGATGGGCTAGCGGCGTACCAAGAGACCCAGTACTTC
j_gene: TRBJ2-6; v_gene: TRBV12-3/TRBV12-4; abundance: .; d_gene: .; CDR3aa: CASSLRKSYSGANVLTF; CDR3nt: TGTGCCAGCAGTTTAAGGAAGTCATACTCTGGGGCCAACGTCCTGACTTTC